This TCR beta chain originates from a study of T cell repertoires in cytomegalovirus infection. Looking at the study overall: Used in the study were CMV epitopes, some recently identified and HLA-C-restricted, others well-studied and HLA-B-restricted. Carrying CMV and the relevant HLA type showed in public TCR beta signatures.

Concerning this clonotype: The antigen is not known.

TCRdb analysed the reads with MiXCR anew, one entry per CDR3 protein. The sample has approximately 910,000 distinct CDR3 sequences, roughly 30% seen once. This CDR3 comprises 17 residues. Germline V CDR1 and CDR2: PRHDT, FYEKMQ (reference sequence). The V gene end was trimmed by 5 bases and the J gene end by 5 bases; junction bases not matched to a gene: 16. This chain connects TRBV13 to TRBJ2-5; 8 positions match TRBD2. This sequence originates from a human donor in good health (CMV status not recorded). Some clones in this sample may be carry-over from other donors' samples. Sample: cultured CD8+ T cells from PBMCs, taken from culture after CMV antigen stimulation. The CDR3 bases are TGTGCCAGCAGCCCCCGGGGTAGCGGGGTTGATGGTGAGACCCAGTACTTC. Its translation is CASSPRGSGVDGETQYF. Together with reference TRBV13 and TRBJ2-5, the CDR3 gives the full variable domain: AAGVIQSPRHLIKEKRETATLKCYPIPRHDTVYWYQQGPGQDPQFLISFYEKMQSDKGSIPDRFSAQQFSDYHSELNMSSLELGDSALYFCASSPRGSGVDGETQYFGPGTRLLVL.